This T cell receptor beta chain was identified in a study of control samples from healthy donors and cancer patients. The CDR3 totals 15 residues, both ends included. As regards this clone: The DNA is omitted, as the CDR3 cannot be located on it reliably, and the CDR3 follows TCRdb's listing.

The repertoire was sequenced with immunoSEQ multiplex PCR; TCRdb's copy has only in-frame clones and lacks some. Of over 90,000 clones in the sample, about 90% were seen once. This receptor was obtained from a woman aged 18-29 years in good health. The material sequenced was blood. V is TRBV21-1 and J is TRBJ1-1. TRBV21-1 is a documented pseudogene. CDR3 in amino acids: CASSLWGEGNTEAFF.